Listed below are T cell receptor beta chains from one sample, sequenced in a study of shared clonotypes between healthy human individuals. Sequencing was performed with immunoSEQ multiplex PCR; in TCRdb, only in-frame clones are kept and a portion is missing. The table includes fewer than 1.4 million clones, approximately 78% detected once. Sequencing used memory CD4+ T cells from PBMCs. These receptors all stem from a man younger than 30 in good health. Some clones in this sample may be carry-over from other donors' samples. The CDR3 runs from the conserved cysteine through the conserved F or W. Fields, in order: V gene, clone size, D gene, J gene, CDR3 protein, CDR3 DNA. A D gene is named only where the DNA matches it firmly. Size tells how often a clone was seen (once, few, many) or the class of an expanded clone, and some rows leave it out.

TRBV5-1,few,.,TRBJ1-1,CASSWDGENTEAFF,TGCGCCAGCAGCTGGGACGGGGAGAACACTGAAGCTTTCTTT
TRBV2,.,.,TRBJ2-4,CASSLSGIAKNIQYF,TGTGCCAGCAGTCTTAGCGGAATAGCCAAAAACATTCAGTACTTC
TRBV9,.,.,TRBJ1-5,CASSAAENQPQHF,TGTGCCAGCAGCGCGGCAGAAAATCAGCCCCAGCATTTT
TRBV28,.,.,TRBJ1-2,CASSPEALGGYGYTF,TGTGCCAGCAGTCCTGAGGCTCTTGGTGGCTATGGCTACACCTTC
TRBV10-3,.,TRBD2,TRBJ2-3,CAIKRAGESTDTQYF,TGTGCCATCAAGAGAGCGGGAGAGAGCACAGATACGCAGTATTTT
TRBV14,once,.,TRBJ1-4,CASSQGYSDEKLFF,TGTGCCAGCAGCCAGGGTTACTCCGATGAAAAACTGTTTTTT
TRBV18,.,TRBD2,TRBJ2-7,CASSPTGGPYEQYF,TGTGCCAGCTCACCAACGGGGGGACCCTACGAGCAGTACTTC
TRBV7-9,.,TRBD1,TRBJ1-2,CASSLPGDRGNYGYTF,TGTGCCAGCAGCTTACCCGGGGACAGGGGAAACTATGGCTACACCTTC
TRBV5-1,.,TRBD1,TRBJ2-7,CASSPGGTGNSYEQYF,TGCGCCAGCAGCCCAGGAGGGACAGGGAACTCCTACGAGCAGTACTTC
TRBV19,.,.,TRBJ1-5,CASQAQVSGINQPQHF,TGTGCCAGTCAAGCCCAGGTTTCAGGCATCAATCAGCCCCAGCATTTT
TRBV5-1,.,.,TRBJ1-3,CASSVSTAPSGNTIYF,TGCGCCAGCAGCGTCTCGACGGCGCCCTCTGGAAACACCATATATTTT
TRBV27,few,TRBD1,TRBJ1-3,CASSLWSRQGPVDTIYF,TGTGCCAGCAGTTTATGGTCCCGACAGGGGCCTGTGGACACCATATATTTT
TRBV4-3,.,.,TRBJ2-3,CASSQDLGADYTDTQYF,TGCGCCAGCAGCCAAGATTTGGGGGCCGATTATACAGATACGCAGTATTTT
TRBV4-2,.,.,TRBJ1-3,CASSQEEAVGNTIYF,TGTGCCAGCAGCCAAGAAGAGGCAGTCGGAAACACCATATATTTT
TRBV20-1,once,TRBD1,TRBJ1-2,CSAHRGQGYTF,TGCAGTGCTCATAGGGGGCAAGGCTACACCTTC
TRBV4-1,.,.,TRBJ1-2,CASSHHGRTPYGYTF,TGCGCCAGCAGCCACCATGGGAGGACACCGTATGGCTACACCTTC
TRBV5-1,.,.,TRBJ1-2,CASSLGQTVYGYTF,TGCGCCAGCAGCTTGGGACAGACGGTCTATGGCTACACCTTC
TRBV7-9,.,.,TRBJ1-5,CASSLVGGDEPQHF,TGTGCCAGCAGCCTTGTCGGCGGCGATGAGCCCCAGCATTTT
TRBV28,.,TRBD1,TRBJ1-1,CASRKRGQLNTEAFF,TGTGCCAGCCGGAAAAGGGGACAGTTGAACACTGAAGCTTTCTTT
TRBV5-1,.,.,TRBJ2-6,CASSLVQGAPSGANVLTF,TGCGCCAGCAGCTTGGTACAGGGTGCCCCCTCTGGGGCCAACGTCCTGACTTTC
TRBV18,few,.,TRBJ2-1,CASSPTTGVVNEQFF,TGTGCCAGCTCACCCACGACCGGTGTCGTGAATGAGCAGTTCTTC
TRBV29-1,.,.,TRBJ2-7,CSVVSGGNHEQYF,TGCAGCGTTGTCTCGGGGGGCAATCACGAGCAGTACTTC
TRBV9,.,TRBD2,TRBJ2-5,CASSVGGRKETQYF,TGTGCCAGCAGCGTAGGCGGGAGAAAGGAGACCCAGTACTTC
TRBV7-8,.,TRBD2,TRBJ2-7,CASSLREGLVNEQYF,TGTGCCAGCAGCTTACGGGAGGGCCTTGTGAACGAGCAGTACTTC
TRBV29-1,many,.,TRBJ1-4,CSVKIVGARAFEKLFF,TGCAGCGTTAAGATCGTGGGGGCGCGAGCCTTTGAAAAACTGTTTTTT
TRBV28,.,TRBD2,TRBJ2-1,CASSRTGTSGSDEQFF,TGTGCCAGCAGTCGCACCGGGACTAGCGGGAGCGATGAGCAGTTCTTC
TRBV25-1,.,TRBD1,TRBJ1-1,CASTRQGYTEAFF,TGTGCCAGCACCAGACAGGGCTACACTGAAGCTTTCTTT
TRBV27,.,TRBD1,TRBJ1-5,CASSPGQGNQPQHF,TGTGCCAGCAGTCCGGGACAGGGGAATCAGCCCCAGCATTTT
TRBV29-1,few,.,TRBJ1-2,CSVEEQPNYGYTF,TGCAGCGTTGAAGAACAGCCTAACTATGGCTACACCTTC
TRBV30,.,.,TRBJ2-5,CASDAGVRETQYF,TGTGCCTCAGACGCGGGTGTGAGAGAGACCCAGTACTTC
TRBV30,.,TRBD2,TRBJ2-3,CASKSSGRADADTQYF,TGTGCCTCGAAGTCGAGCGGGAGGGCCGATGCAGATACGCAGTATTTT
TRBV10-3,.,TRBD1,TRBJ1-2,CAIKSRDSTYYGYTF,TGTGCCATCAAGTCCCGGGACAGTACTTACTATGGCTACACCTTC